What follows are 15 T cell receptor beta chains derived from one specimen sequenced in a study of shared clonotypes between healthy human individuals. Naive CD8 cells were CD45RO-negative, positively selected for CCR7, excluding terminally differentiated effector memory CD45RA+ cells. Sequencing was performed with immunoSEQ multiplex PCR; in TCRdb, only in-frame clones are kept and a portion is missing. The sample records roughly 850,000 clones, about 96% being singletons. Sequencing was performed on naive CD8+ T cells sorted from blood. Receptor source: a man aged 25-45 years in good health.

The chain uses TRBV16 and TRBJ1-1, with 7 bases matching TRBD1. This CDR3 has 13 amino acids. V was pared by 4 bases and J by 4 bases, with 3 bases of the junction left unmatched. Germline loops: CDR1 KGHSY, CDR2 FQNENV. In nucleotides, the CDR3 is TGTGCCAGCAGCCTAACAGGGGTCACTGAAGCTTTCTTT. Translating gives CASSLTGVTEAFF.

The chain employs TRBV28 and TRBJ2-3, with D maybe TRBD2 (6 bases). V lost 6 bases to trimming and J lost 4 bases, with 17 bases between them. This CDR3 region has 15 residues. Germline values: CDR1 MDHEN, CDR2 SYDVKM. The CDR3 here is CASRWDLETPDTQYF. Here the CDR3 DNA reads TGTGCCAGCAGATGGGACTTAGAGACTCCAGATACGCAGTATTTT.

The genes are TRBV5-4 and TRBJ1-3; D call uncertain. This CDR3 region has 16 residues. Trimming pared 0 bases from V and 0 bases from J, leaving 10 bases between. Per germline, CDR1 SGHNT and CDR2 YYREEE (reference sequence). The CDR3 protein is CASSLDPPSSGNTIYF. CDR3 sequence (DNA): TGTGCCAGCAGCTTGGATCCACCGAGCTCTGGAAACACCATATATTTT.

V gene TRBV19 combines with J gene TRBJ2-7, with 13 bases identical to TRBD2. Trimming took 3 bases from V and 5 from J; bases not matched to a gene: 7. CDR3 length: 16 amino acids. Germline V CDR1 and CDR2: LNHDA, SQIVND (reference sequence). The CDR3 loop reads CASSIGLAGVNNEQYF. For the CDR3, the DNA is TGTGCCAGTAGTATCGGACTAGCGGGAGTGAACAACGAGCAGTACTTC. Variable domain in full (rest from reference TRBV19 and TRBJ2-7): DGGITQSPKYLFRKEGQNVTLSCEQNLNHDAMYWYRQDPGQGLRLIYYSQIVNDFQKGDIAEGYSVSREKKESFPLTVTSAQKNPTAFYLCASSIGLAGVNNEQYFGPGTRLTVT.

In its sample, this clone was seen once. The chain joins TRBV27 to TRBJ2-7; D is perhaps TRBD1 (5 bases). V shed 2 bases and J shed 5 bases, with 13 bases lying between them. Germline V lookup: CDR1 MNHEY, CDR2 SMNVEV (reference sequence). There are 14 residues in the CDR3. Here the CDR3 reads CASSLGTGPHEQYF. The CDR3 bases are TGTGCCAGCAGTTTAGGTACAGGCCCCCACGAGCAGTACTTC.

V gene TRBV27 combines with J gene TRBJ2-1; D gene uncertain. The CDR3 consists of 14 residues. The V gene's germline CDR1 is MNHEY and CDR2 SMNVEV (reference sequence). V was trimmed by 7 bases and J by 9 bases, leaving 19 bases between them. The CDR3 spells CASTPGPGSFEQFF. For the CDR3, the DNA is TGTGCCAGCACCCCCGGGCCTGGTTCGTTTGAGCAGTTCTTC.

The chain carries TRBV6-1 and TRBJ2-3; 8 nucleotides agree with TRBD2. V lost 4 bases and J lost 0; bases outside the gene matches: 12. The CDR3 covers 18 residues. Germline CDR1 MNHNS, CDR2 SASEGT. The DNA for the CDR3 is TGTGCCAGCAGTGCCCCTGGGTGGAGCGGGAGTAGCACAGATACGCAGTATTTT. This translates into CASSAPGWSGSSTDTQYF.

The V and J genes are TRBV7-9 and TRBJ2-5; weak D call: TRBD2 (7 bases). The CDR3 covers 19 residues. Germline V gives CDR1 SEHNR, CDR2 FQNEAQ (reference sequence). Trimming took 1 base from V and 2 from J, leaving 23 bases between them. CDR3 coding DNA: TGTGCCAGCAGCTTAGTCCCTTTCAGGGGAGGGAGTGTACAAGAGACCCAGTACTTC. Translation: CASSLVPFRGGSVQETQYF.

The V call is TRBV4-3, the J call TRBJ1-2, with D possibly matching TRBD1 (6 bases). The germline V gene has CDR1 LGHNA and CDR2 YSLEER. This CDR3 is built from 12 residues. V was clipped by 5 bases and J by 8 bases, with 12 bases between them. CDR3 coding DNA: TGCGCCAGCAGCTTGACAGGAGACGGCTACACCTTC. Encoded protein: CASSLTGDGYTF.

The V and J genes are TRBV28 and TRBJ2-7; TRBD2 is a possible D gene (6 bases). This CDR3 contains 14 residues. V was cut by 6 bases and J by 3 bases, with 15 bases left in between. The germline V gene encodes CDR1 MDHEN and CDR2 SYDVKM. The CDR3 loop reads CASRAGTSLYEQYF. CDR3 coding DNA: TGTGCCAGCAGGGCCGGGACTTCACTCTACGAGCAGTACTTC.

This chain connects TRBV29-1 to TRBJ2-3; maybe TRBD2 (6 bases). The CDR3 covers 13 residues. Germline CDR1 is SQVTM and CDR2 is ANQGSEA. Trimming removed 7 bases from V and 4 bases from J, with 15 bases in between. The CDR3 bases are TGCAGCGCCCGGGACGGGGGTCCAGATACGCAGTATTTT. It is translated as CSARDGGPDTQYF.

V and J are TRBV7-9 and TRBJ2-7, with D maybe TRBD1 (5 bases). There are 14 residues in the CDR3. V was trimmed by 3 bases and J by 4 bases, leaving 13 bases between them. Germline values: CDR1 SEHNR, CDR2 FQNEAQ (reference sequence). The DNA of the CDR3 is TGTGCCAGCAGCTTTAGGGGCTTCCCATACGAGCAGTACTTC. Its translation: CASSFRGFPYEQYF.

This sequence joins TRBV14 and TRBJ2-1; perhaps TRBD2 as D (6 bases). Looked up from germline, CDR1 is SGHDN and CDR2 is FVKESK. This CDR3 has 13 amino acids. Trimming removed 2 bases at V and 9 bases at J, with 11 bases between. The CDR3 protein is CASSQTGVGEQFF. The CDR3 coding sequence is TGTGCCAGCAGCCAAACGGGAGTAGGTGAGCAGTTCTTC.

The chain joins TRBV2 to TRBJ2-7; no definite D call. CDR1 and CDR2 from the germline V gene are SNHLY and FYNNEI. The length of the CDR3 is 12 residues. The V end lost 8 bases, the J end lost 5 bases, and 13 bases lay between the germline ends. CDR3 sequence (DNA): TGTGCCAGCCTTCGGTTGATCCACGAGCAGTACTTC. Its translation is CASLRLIHEQYF. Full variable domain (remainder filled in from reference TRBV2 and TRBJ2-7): EPEVTQTPSHQVTQMGQEVILRCVPISNHLYFYWYRQILGQKVEFLVSFYNNEISEKSEIFDDQFSVERPDGSNFTLKIRSTKLEDSAMYFCASLRLIHEQYFGPGTRLTVT.

In DNA, the CDR3 is TGTGCCAGCAGCAACCACCGGGACAGTGCTCCATACGAGCAGTACTTC. Its translation: CASSNHRDSAPYEQYF. The rearrangement uses TRBV7-9 and TRBJ2-7, with 7 bases matching TRBD1. The J segment lost 4 bases and the V segment lost 5 bases, leaving 14 bases of the junction unmatched. This CDR3 is 16 amino acids long. CDR1 and CDR2 from the germline V gene are SEHNR and FQNEAQ (reference sequence).